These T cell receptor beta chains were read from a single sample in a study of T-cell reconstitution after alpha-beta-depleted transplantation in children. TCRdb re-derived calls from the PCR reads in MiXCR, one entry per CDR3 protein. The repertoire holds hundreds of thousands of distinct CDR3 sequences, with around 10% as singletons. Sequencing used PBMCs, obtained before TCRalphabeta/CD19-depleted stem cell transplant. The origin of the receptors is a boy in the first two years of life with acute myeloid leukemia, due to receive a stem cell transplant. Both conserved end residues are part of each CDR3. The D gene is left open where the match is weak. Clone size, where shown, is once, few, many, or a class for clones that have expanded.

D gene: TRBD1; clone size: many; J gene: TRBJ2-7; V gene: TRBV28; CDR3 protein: CASSLIGTGAYEQYF; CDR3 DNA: TGTGCCAGCAGTTTAATTGGGACAGGGGCCTACGAGCAGTACTTC
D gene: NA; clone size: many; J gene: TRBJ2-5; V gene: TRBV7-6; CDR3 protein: CASTKYHRAQETQYF; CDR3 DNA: TGTGCCAGCACCAAGTACCACAGGGCCCAAGAGACCCAGTACTTC
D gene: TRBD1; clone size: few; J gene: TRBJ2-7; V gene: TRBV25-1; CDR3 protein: CASSEEGQGQGEQYF; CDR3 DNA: TGTGCCAGCAGTGAAGAGGGACAGGGGCAGGGGGAGCAGTACTTC
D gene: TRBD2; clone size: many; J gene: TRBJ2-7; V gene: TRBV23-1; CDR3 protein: CASSQSTREGTSYEQYF; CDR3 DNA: TGCGCCAGCAGTCAATCCACGAGGGAGGGGACTTCCTACGAGCAGTACTTC
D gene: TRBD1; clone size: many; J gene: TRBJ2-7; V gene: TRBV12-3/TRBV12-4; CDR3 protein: CASTSGRGTYEQYF; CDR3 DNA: TGTGCCAGCACCTCAGGCAGGGGGACCTACGAGCAGTACTTC
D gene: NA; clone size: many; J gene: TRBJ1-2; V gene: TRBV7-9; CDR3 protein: CASSLVGVYGYTF; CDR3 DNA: TGTGCCAGCAGCTTAGTAGGAGTTTATGGCTACACCTTC
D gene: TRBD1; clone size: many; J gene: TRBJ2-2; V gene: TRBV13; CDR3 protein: CASRLWTGENTGELFF; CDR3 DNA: TGTGCCAGCAGGCTTTGGACAGGGGAGAACACCGGGGAGCTGTTTTTT
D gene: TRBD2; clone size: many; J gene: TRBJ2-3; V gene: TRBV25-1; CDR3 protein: CASSETAGVVTDTQYF; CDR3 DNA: TGTGCCAGCAGTGAAACAGCGGGGGTGGTCACAGATACGCAGTATTTT
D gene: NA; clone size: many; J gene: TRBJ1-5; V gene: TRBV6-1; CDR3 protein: CASRSASMSYLQPQHF; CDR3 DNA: TGTGCCAGCAGGTCAGCCTCCATGTCTTATCTGCAGCCCCAGCATTTT
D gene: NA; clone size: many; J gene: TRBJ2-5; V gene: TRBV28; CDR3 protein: CASSFKTGRTQYF; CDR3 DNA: TGTGCCAGCAGTTTCAAAACAGGGAGAACCCAGTACTTC
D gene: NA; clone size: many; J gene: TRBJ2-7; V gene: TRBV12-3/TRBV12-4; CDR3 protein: CASTGGQSYEQYF; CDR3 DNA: TGTGCCAGCACCGGGGGACAGTCCTACGAGCAGTACTTC
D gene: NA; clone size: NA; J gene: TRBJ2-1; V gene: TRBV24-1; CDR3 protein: CATSDYQGGSYNEQFF; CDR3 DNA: TGTGCCACCAGTGATTATCAAGGGGGCTCCTACAATGAGCAGTTCTTC
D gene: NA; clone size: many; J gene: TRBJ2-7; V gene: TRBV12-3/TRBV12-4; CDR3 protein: CASSSPGNIYEQYF; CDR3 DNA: TGTGCCAGCAGTTCCCCCGGGAATATCTACGAGCAGTACTTC
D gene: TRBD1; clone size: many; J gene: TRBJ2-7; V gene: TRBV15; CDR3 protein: CATSREQGGEPYEQYF; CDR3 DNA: TGTGCCACCAGCAGAGAACAGGGGGGCGAACCTTACGAGCAGTACTTC
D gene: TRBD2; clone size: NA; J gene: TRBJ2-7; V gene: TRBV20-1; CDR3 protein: CSASRLAGSYEQYF; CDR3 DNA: TGCAGTGCTAGCCGTCTAGCGGGTTCCTACGAGCAGTACTTC
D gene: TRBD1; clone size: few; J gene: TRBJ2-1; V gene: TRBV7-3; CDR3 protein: CASSKTGPSPYNEQFF; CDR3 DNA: TGTGCCAGCAGCAAGACAGGGCCATCTCCATACAATGAGCAGTTCTTC
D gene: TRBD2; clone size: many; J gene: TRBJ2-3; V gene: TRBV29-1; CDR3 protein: CSVVGYSGGAKTDTQYF; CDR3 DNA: TGCAGCGTTGTGGGCTACAGCGGGGGGGCGAAAACAGATACGCAGTATTTT
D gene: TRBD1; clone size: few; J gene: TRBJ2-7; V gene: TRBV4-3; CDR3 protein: CASSLTGSGEQYF; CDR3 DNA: TGCGCCAGCAGTCTGACAGGGTCAGGCGAGCAGTACTTC
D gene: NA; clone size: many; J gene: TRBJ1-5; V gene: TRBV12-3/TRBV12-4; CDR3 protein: CASGQSWADHSNQPQHF; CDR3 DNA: TGTGCCAGCGGCCAATCCTGGGCCGACCATAGCAATCAGCCCCAGCATTTT
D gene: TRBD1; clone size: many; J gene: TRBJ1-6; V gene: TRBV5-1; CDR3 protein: CASSLAGTANSPLHF; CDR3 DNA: TGCGCCAGCAGCTTGGCCGGGACAGCTAATTCACCCCTCCACTTT
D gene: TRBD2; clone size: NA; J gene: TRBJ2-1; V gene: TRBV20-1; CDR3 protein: CSASPPLAGAFSYNEQFF; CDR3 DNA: TGCAGTGCTAGTCCCCCCCTAGCGGGAGCGTTCTCCTACAATGAGCAGTTCTTC
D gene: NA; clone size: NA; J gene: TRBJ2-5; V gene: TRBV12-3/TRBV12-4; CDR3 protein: CASSLAGGQGTQYF; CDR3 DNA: TGTGCCAGCAGTTTAGCGGGAGGCCAAGGGACCCAGTACTTC
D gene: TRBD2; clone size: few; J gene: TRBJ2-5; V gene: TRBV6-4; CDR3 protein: CASSDSRSSGSLQETQYF; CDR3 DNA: TGTGCCAGCAGTGACTCGCGGTCTAGCGGGAGCCTCCAAGAGACCCAGTACTTC
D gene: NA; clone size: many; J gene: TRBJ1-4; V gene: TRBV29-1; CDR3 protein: CSALTPSNEKLFF; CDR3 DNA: TGCAGCGCCTTGACTCCTTCTAATGAAAAACTGTTTTTT
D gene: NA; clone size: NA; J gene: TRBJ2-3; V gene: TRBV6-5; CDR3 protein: CASSYRTLGGDTQYF; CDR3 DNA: TGTGCCAGCAGTTACCGGACCCTGGGGGGAGATACGCAGTATTTT
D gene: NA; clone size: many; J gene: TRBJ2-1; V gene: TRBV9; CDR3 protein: CASSGSLTSSYNEQFF; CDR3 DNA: TGTGCCAGCAGCGGCTCGCTAACCAGCTCCTACAATGAGCAGTTCTTC
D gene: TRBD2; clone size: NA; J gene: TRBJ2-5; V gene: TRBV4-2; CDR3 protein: CASSQGSSGGAGETQYF; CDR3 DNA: TGTGCCAGCAGCCAAGGGTCTAGCGGGGGGGCCGGGGAGACCCAGTACTTC
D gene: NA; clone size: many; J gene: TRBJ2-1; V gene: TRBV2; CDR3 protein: CASSGGGYSYNEQFF; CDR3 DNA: TGTGCCAGCAGTGGGGGGGGCTACTCCTACAATGAGCAGTTCTTC
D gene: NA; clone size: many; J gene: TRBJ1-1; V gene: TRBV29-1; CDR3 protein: CSVERTVWNVNTEAFF; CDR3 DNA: TGCAGCGTTGAAAGGACAGTCTGGAACGTGAACACTGAAGCTTTCTTT